Sequencing of this TCR beta chain was carried out in a study of response to subunit inactivated influenza vaccine. MiXCR, run by TCRdb on the RT-PCR reads, gives a single entry per CDR3 protein. The sample yields 650,000 to 700,000 distinct CDR3 sequences, around 14% seen once. Turning to this clonotype: Its specificity is not known.

The CDR3 has 14 residues. Trimming cost V 4 bases and J 5 bases; bases outside gene matches: 7. Germline values: CDR1 SQVTM, CDR2 ANQGSEA. Points from the study as a whole: Every seasonal influenza vaccination brings in few new T cells, the authors suggested.

The origin of this receptor is a man aged 50-59 years who received an inactivated influenza vaccine. The chain employs TRBV29-1 and TRBJ2-3, with TRBD1 identical over 9 bases. This specimen was PBMCs from blood, taken 11 to 12 days after vaccination. CDR3 DNA sequence: TGCAGCGTTGCATTGAGACAGGGGGGAGATACGCAGTATTTT. Protein: CSVALRQGGDTQYF.